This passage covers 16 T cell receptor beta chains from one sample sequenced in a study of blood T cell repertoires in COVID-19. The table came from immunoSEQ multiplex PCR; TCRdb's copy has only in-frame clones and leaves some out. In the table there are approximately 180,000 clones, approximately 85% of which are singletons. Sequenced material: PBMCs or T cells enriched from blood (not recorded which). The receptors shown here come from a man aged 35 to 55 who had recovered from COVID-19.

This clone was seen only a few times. CDR3 in amino acids: CASSIGSPPYNEQFF. In nucleotides, the CDR3 is TGTGCCAGTAGTATAGGAAGCCCACCCTACAATGAGCAGTTCTTC. V and J are TRBV19 and TRBJ2-1, with no clear D. V was clipped by 1 base and J by 2 bases, with 9 bases between them. Germline values: CDR1 LNHDA, CDR2 SQIVND (reference sequence). The CDR3 runs to 15 residues.

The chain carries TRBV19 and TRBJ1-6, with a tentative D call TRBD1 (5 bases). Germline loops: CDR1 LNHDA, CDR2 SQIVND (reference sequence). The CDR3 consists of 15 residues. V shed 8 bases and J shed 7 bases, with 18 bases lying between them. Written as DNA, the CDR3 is TGTGCCAGTCATTCGTCTGGGACTATAAATTCACCCCTCCACTTT. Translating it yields CASHSSGTINSPLHF.

CDR3 residues: CASSPQGAGWEFF. DNA for the CDR3: TGTGCCAGCAGTCCCCAAGGGGCGGGGTGGGAGTTCTTC. The chain couples TRBV28 to TRBJ2-1; possible D gene TRBD2, 6 bases. The germline gives CDR1 MDHEN, CDR2 SYDVKM. The CDR3 contains 13 residues. The V and J ends lost 5 bases and 14 bases respectively, with 19 bases between them.

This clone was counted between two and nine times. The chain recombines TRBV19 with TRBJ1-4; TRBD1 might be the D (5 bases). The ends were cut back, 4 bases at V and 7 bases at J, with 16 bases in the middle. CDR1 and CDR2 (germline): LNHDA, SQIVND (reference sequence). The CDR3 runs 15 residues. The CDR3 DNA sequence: TGTGCCAGTAGTAGCGGGGGAAGCCCTTTTGAAAAACTGTTTTTT. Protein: CASSSGGSPFEKLFF.

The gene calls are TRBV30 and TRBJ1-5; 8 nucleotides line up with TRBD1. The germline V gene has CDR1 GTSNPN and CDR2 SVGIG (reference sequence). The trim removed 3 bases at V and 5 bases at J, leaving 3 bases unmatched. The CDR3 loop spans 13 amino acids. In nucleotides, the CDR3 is TGTGCCTGGAGCAAGACAGGGGATCAGCCCCAGCATTTT. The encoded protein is CAWSKTGDQPQHF.

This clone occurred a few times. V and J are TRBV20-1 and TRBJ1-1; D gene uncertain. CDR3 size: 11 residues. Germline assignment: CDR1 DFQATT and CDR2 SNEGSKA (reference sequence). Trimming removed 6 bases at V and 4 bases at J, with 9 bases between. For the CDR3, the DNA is TGCAGTGCCGGAGAAGGCACTGAAGCTTTCTTT. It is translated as CSAGEGTEAFF.

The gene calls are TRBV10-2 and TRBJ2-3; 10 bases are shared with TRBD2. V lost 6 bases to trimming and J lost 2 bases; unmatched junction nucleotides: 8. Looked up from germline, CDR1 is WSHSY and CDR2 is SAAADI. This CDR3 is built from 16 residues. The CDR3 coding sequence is TGCGCCAGCAGGGGGTGGACTAGCGGATACACAGATACGCAGTATTTT. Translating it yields CASRGWTSGYTDTQYF.

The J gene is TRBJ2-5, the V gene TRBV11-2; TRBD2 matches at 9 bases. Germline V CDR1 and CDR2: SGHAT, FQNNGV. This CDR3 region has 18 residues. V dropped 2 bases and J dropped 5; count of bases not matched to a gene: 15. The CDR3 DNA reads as TGTGCCAGCAGCTTACAAGTCGGTTCGGCTAGCGGGATTGAGACCCAGTACTTC. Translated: CASSLQVGSASGIETQYF.

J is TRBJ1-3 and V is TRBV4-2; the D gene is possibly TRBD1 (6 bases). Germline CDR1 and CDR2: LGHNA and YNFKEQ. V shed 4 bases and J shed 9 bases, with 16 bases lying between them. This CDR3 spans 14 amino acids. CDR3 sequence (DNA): TGTGCCAGCAGCCCAGGGGCCGCAGGGTCCACCATATATTTT. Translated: CASSPGAAGSTIYF.

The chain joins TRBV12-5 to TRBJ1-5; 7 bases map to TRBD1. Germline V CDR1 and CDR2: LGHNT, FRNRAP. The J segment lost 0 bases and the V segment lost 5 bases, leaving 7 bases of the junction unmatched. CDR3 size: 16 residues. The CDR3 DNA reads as TGTGCTAGTGGTCCCGGGACAGTATATAGCAATCAGCCCCAGCATTTT. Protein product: CASGPGTVYSNQPQHF.

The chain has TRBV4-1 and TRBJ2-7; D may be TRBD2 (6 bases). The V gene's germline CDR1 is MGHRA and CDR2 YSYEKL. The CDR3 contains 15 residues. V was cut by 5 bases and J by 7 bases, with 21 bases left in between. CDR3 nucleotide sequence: TGCGCCAGCAGCTTGTCGGACCACCCTGGAGGGGAGCAGTACTTC. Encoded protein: CASSLSDHPGGEQYF.

The CDR3 DNA sequence: TGTGCCAGCAGTCTGGGACAGGGGTACGGGGAGCTGTTTTTT. Protein: CASSLGQGYGELFF. The chain has TRBV2 and TRBJ2-2, with 10 positions matching TRBD1. The CDR3 is 14 residues long. V shed 5 bases, J shed 7 bases, and the junction held 4 bases outside the gene matches. The germline V gene has CDR1 SNHLY and CDR2 FYNNEI.

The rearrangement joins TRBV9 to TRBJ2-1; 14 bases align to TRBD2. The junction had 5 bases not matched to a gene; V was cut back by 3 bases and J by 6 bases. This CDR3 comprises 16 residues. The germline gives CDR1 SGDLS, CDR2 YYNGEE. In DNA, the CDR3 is TGTGCCAGCAGCGCCCCGGGACTAGCGGGGGTCAATGAGCAGTTCTTC. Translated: CASSAPGLAGVNEQFF.

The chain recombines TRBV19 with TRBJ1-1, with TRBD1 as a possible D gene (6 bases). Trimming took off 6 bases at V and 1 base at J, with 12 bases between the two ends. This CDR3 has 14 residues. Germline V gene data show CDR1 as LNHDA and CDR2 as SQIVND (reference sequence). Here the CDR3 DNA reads TGTGCCAGTAGGGGGGCCCAGCGGAACACTGAAGCTTTCTTT. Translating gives CASRGAQRNTEAFF.

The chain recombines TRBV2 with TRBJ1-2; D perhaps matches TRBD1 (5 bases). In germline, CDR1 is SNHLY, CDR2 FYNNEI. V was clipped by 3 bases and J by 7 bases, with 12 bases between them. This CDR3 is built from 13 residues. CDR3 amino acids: CASSDGGRLGYTF. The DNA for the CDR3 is TGTGCCAGCAGTGATGGGGGGAGACTTGGCTACACCTTC.

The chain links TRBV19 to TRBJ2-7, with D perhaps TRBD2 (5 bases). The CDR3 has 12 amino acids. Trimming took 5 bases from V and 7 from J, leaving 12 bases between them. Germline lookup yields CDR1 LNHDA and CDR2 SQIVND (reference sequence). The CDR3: CASSFVSGEQYF. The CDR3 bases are TGTGCCAGTAGTTTTGTATCGGGGGAGCAGTACTTC.